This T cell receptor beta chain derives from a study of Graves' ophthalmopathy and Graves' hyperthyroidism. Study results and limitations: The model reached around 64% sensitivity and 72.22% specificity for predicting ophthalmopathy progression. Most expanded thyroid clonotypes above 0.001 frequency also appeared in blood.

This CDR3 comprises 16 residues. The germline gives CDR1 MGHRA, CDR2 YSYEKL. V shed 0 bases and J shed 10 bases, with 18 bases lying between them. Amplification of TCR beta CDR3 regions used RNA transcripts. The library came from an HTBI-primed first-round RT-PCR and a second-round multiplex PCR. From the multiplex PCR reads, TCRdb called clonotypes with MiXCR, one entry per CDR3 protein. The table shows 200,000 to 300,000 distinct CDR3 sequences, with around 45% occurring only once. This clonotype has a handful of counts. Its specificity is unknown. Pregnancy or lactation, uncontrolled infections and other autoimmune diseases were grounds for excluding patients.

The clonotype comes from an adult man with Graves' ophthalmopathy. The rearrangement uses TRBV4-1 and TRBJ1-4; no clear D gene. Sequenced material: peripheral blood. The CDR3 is CASSQDGPPSTGKLFF. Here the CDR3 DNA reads TGCGCCAGCAGCCAAGATGGGCCCCCTTCTACGGGAAAACTGTTTTTT.